One sample yielded the 27 T cell receptor beta chains listed below, sequenced in a study of cytotoxic CD8 clonotypes in ibrutinib-treated CLL. Clones were sequenced by immunoSEQ multiplex PCR, and TCRdb holds only the in-frame ones, with some missing. Found here are around 330,000 clones, roughly two thirds of them singletons; the top ten hold 6% to 6.5%. The sequencing used PBMCs, collected after 36 months of ibrutinib treatment. The receptors originated from a human donor with chronic lymphocytic leukemia.

Only a few counts were recorded for this clone. The rearrangement uses TRBV2 and TRBJ1-2; 8 bases map to TRBD1. The V segment lost 5 bases and the J segment 5 bases; nucleotides outside the gene matches: 7. Germline CDR1 reads SNHLY; CDR2 reads FYNNEI. CDR3 length: 14 residues. CDR3 in amino acids: CASSTQGALYGYTF. The CDR3 DNA is TGTGCCAGCAGTACCCAGGGGGCGTTATATGGCTACACCTTC.

The J gene is TRBJ1-1, the V gene TRBV7-9, with no clear D. Germline CDR1 and CDR2: SEHNR and FQNEAQ (reference sequence). V lost 5 bases, J lost 0 bases, and 13 bases lay in between. The CDR3 is 15 residues long. CDR3 bases: TGTGCCAGCAGCCTATTCGACGTGGTGAACACTGAAGCTTTCTTT. Amino acid sequence: CASSLFDVVNTEAFF.

The CDR3 DNA sequence: TGTGCCAGCAGACCTTGGGCCGGGACAGGAACTAATGAAAAACTGTTTTTT. Its protein is CASRPWAGTGTNEKLFF. The J gene is TRBJ1-4, the V gene TRBV7-7, with 8 bases matching TRBD1. CDR1 is SSHAT, CDR2 FNYEAQ, per germline (reference sequence). V lost 6 bases and J lost 1; bases outside the gene matches: 10. The CDR3 is made up of 17 amino acids.

The chain employs TRBV6-5 and TRBJ1-2; 7 bases agree with TRBD1. Trimming at V came to 5 bases and at J to 0 bases, leaving 3 bases not matched to a gene. This CDR3 is 14 amino acids long. Germline CDR1 reads MNHEY; CDR2 reads SVGAGI. CDR3 sequence (DNA): TGTGCCAGCAGTACGGGGACAGCTAACTATGGCTACACCTTC. It codes for CASSTGTANYGYTF.

This clone was seen a few times. This sequence joins TRBV4-1 and TRBJ1-5, with a weak D call TRBD1 (6 bases). Trimming cost V 0 bases and J 11 bases, with 20 bases left between them. The CDR3 sequence is 16 residues long. Germline CDR1 reads MGHRA; CDR2 reads YSYEKL. The CDR3 here is CASSQDRTGRGRAQHF. In DNA form, the CDR3 reads TGCGCCAGCAGCCAAGATCGTACAGGGCGCGGTCGGGCCCAGCATTTT.

This clone was detected only a few times. The V gene is TRBV12-5, the J gene TRBJ1-1; 7 bases are shared with TRBD1. The CDR3 runs to 16 residues. Germline V gene lookup returns CDR1 LGHNT and CDR2 FRNRAP. J was trimmed by 0 bases and V by 6 bases; bases with no gene match: 10. CDR3 in DNA: TGTGCTAGTGGCCGCGTGGGCACAGGGGTGAACACTGAAGCTTTCTTT. This gives the protein CASGRVGTGVNTEAFF.

In its sample, this clone was seen once. The CDR3 reads CASSDRYQETQYF. The CDR3 DNA is TGCGCCAGCAGCGACCGGTACCAAGAGACCCAGTACTTC. The V call is TRBV5-1, the J call TRBJ2-5, with D hard to call. With 4 bases removed from V and 0 bases from J, the gap between germline ends came to 7 bases. The CDR3 consists of 13 residues. CDR1 is SGHRS, CDR2 YFSETQ, per germline.

The CDR3, as DNA: TGCGCCAGCAGTGAATCCGTCGGCGAGCAGTACTTC. Protein sequence: CASSESVGEQYF. V is TRBV10-1 and J is TRBJ2-7; D not resolved. This CDR3 comprises 12 residues. V was clipped by 3 bases and J by 6 bases, with 9 bases between them. Germline values: CDR1 WNHNN, CDR2 SYGVQD (reference sequence).

The chain joins TRBV28 to TRBJ2-1; TRBD1 matches at 10 bases. V lost 1 base and J lost 7; bases outside the gene matches: 7. This CDR3 comprises 16 residues. From germline, CDR1 is MDHEN and CDR2 SYDVKM. The CDR3 loop is CASSLSDRGTRNEQFF. The CDR3 DNA sequence: TGTGCCAGCAGTTTATCGGACAGGGGGACTAGGAATGAGCAGTTCTTC.

The chain recombines TRBV4-3 with TRBJ1-4; D not resolved. The V gene's germline CDR1 is LGHNA and CDR2 YSLEER. This CDR3 spans 16 amino acids. V lost 1 base and J 0 bases, leaving 9 bases between the germline ends. Written as DNA, the CDR3 is TGCGCCAGCAGCCAAGTCCGGGGAACAACTAATGAAAAACTGTTTTTT. Encoded protein: CASSQVRGTTNEKLFF.

The J gene is TRBJ2-7, the V gene TRBV6-1, with 7 bases matching TRBD1. This CDR3 is built from 13 residues. Germline CDR1 reads MNHNS; CDR2 reads SASEGT. V dropped 8 bases and J dropped 0; count of bases not matched to a gene: 4. The DNA of the CDR3 is TGTGCCAGCCCCAGGGACAGCTCCTACGAGCAGTACTTC. It encodes CASPRDSSYEQYF.

The chain recombines TRBV7-6 with TRBJ1-3; possibly TRBD1 for D (5 bases). The germline CDR1 and CDR2 sequences are SGHVS and FNYEAQ. V was trimmed by 7 bases and J by 0 bases, leaving 16 bases between them. The CDR3 runs to 16 residues. This CDR3 is CASTRGTLSSGNTIYF. CDR3 in DNA: TGTGCCAGCACCCGGGGGACTCTGAGCTCTGGAAACACCATATATTTT. Variable domain in full (rest from reference TRBV7-6 and TRBJ1-3): GAGVSQSPRYKVTKRGQDVALRCDPISGHVSLYWYRQALGQGPEFLTYFNYEAQQDKSGLPNDRFSAERPEGSISTLTIQRTEQRDSAMYRCASTRGTLSSGNTIYFGEGSWLTVV.

This chain links TRBV11-2 with TRBJ1-2, with D possibly matching TRBD1 (6 bases). Germline-derived CDR1 and CDR2 are SGHAT and FQNNGV. Trimming stripped 2 bases from V and 4 bases from J, with 8 bases between. This CDR3 spans 13 amino acids. As DNA, the CDR3 is TGTGCCAGCAGCTTACCAGGGGCCTATGGCTACACCTTC. Translated, it gives CASSLPGAYGYTF.

The chain has TRBV7-2 and TRBJ2-2, with D unclear. Between the trimmed V and J ends, which lost 4 bases and 2 bases, there was a span of 11 bases. CDR1 SGHTA and CDR2 FQGNSA come from the germline V gene. This CDR3 comprises 15 residues. This CDR3 reads CASSSRRINTGELFF. As DNA, the CDR3 is TGTGCCAGCAGCTCCCGACGGATTAACACCGGGGAGCTGTTTTTT.

This clone was observed a handful of times. The chain is built from TRBV7-8 and TRBJ1-2; no firm D call. The CDR3 contains 14 residues. Germline V lookup: CDR1 SGHVS, CDR2 FQNEAQ. V dropped 3 bases and J dropped 2 bases, with 10 bases sitting between them. CDR3: CASSLRTANYGYTF. CDR3 in DNA: TGTGCCAGCAGCTTGCGGACGGCAAACTATGGCTACACCTTC.

This clone was counted a few times. The chain uses TRBV18 and TRBJ2-7, with TRBD1 matching over 7 bases. The CDR3 is 14 residues long. Per the germline V gene, CDR1 is KGHSH and CDR2 is LQKENI. V was clipped by 3 bases and J by 3 bases; unmatched bases: 5. The CDR3 DNA reads as TGTGCCAGCTCACCCTCGACAGGGCTCTACGAGCAGTACTTC. Its translation is CASSPSTGLYEQYF.

This clone was seen a handful of times. The V gene is TRBV5-6, the J gene TRBJ2-7; D may be TRBD2 (5 bases). Trimming took 5 bases from V and 5 from J, leaving 20 bases between them. The CDR3 totals 15 residues. Germline values: CDR1 SGHDT, CDR2 YYEEEE. Written as DNA, the CDR3 is TGTGCCAGCAGGGGGTCTTACGGGGTGAACCACGAGCAGTACTTC. This gives the protein CASRGSYGVNHEQYF. Supplemented by reference TRBV5-6 and TRBJ2-7, the full variable domain reads DAGVTQSPTHLIKTRGQQVTLRCSPKSGHDTVSWYQQALGQGPQFIFQYYEEEERQRGNFPDRFSGHQFPNYSSELNVNALLLGDSALYLCASRGSYGVNHEQYFGPGTRLTVT.

A few counts support this clone. This chain uses TRBV7-2 with TRBJ1-1; D is undetermined. V gave up 3 bases and J gave up 4 bases, with 3 bases separating them. Per germline, CDR1 SGHTA and CDR2 FQGNSA. The CDR3 length is 11 residues. In nucleotides, the CDR3 is TGTGCCAGCAGCTTCGCCACTGAAGCTTTCTTT. Its translation is CASSFATEAFF.

This clone has a single count. The chain carries TRBV29-1 and TRBJ2-7, with TRBD1 identical over 7 bases. This CDR3 comprises 14 residues. The junction had 11 bases not matched to a gene; V was cut back by 4 bases and J by 5 bases. Germline CDR1 reads SQVTM; CDR2 reads ANQGSEA. In DNA form, the CDR3 reads TGCAGCGTTGGCTTCCAGGGGGTTATCCACGAGCAGTACTTC. This translates into CSVGFQGVIHEQYF.

This clone was counted between two and nine times. The J gene is TRBJ2-7, the V gene TRBV10-3; 10 nucleotides agree with TRBD2. CDR3 length: 16 residues. Germline lookup yields CDR1 ENHRY and CDR2 SYGVKD. Trimming cost V 3 bases and J 3 bases; bases outside gene matches: 8. The CDR3 DNA sequence: TGTGCCATCAGTGATACATTGACTAGCGGGTACTACGAGCAGTACTTC. Protein product: CAISDTLTSGYYEQYF.

J is TRBJ2-7 and V is TRBV6-5, with 9 positions matching TRBD1. With 2 bases clipped from V and 3 bases from J, the junction kept 5 bases outside the gene matches. The germline gives CDR1 MNHEY, CDR2 SVGAGI. There are 15 residues in the CDR3. The CDR3 nucleotides read TGTGCCAGCAGTTACGCCGGGACAGGGTACTACGAGCAGTACTTC. Protein product: CASSYAGTGYYEQYF.

V gene TRBV7-8 combines with J gene TRBJ2-1; D is ambiguous. CDR1 and CDR2 (germline): SGHVS, FQNEAQ. V was cut by 3 bases and J by 5 bases, with 14 bases left in between. The CDR3 is 15 amino acids. The CDR3 is CASSFLSAANNEQFF. The CDR3 nucleotides read TGTGCCAGCAGCTTTTTATCCGCGGCGAACAATGAGCAGTTCTTC.

To note about this clone: Other DNA sequences in this sample translate to the same CDR3. This sequence joins TRBV6-5 and TRBJ2-7, with TRBD1 identical over 7 bases. There are 13 residues in the CDR3. Trimming removed 1 base from V and 4 bases from J; junction bases left unmatched: 1. Germline CDR1 is MNHEY and CDR2 is SVGAGI. The CDR3 here is CASSYYRGYEQYF. The CDR3 region has the DNA TGTGCCAGCAGTTACTACAGGGGATACGAGCAGTACTTC.

The rearrangement links TRBV25-1 to TRBJ2-5; D uncertain. Germline lookup yields CDR1 MGHDK and CDR2 SYGVNS. V lost 2 bases to trimming and J lost 7 bases, with 2 bases between them. The CDR3 has 10 residues. The chain's CDR3 is CASSEGTQYF. As DNA, the CDR3 is TGTGCCAGCAGTGAAGGGACCCAGTACTTC.

The gene calls are TRBV4-1 and TRBJ2-1; no clear D gene. Germline CDR1 and CDR2: MGHRA and YSYEKL. This CDR3 has 14 residues. Deletions cut 1 base from V and 10 bases from J, with 14 bases between. CDR3 in DNA: TGCGCCAGCAGCCAAGCCGACTCATCGGGCGAGCAGTTCTTC. It encodes CASSQADSSGEQFF.

CDR3 sequence (DNA): TGTGCCAGCAGTGACGCACAAGGCGATGAGCAGTTCTTC. Amino acids: CASSDAQGDEQFF. The chain has TRBV6-4 and TRBJ2-1; D gene ambiguous. Looked up from germline, CDR1 is MRHNA and CDR2 is SNTAGT. The CDR3 consists of 13 residues. V was pared by 2 bases and J by 8 bases, with 10 bases between.

The gene calls are TRBV5-1 and TRBJ1-2; the match to TRBD1 covers 7 bases. With 4 bases clipped from V and 1 base from J, the junction kept 13 bases outside the gene matches. Germline V CDR1 and CDR2: SGHRS, YFSETQ. CDR3 length: 17 amino acids. The CDR3 bases are TGCGCCAGCAGCCCGGAGACAGGGAGGCGACTTAACTATGGCTACACCTTC. Protein sequence: CASSPETGRRLNYGYTF.